This T cell receptor beta chain was recorded in a study of blood T cell repertoires in COVID-19 (dated by TCRdb to 2020 to 2022). For the wider study: Collaborator samples came from the United States, Italy and Spain and covered acute and convalescent phases of COVID-19. The prospective study material was composed of cDNA or gDNA derived from T cells, B-cell-depleted T cells, or PBMCs. Samples were obtained from the ongoing ImmuneRACE study (first 160 participants) and from some 1,300 subjects provided by 6 global collaborators. The dataset comprised deeply sampled blood TCRbeta repertoires from subjects exposed to, actively infected with, or recovered from COVID-19. The repertoires were released in a freely available public database meant as a resource for research on the immune response to SARS-CoV-2. Where available, HLA class I and class II types were obtained from metadata supplied by the sample provider rather than from assay-based typing. Sample metadata almost always included a de-identified subject ID, COVID-19 status, age in years and sex. General conclusions and limits of the study: The quantity of clinical and demographic metadata differed by source and by participant and was supplied without curation.

CDR1 is given as MNHEY and CDR2 as SMNVEV, both from the germline V gene (reference sequence). V loses 2 bases, J loses 8 bases, and the germline ends lie 7 bases apart. The CDR3 numbers 13 residues from cysteine through phenylalanine. Left in the record is the CDR3 DNA by itself, 39 bases read in frame from the first base. TCRbeta CDR3 regions were amplified from genomic DNA using the immunoSEQ Assay, a bias-controlled multiplex PCR. The source study handled its data this way. The number of nucleated cells in each sample was estimated from the amplification of reference gene primers within the assay. Sequence reads were collapsed and filtered to measure the absolute abundance of every unique TCRbeta CDR3 rearrangement. For each sample, productive Simpson clonality was calculated as the square root of Simpson's diversity index over productive rearrangements. Entries here come from immuneACCESS through TCRdb and include only in-frame sequences with V and J called. Some clones fail to appear in such tables; in the studies checked, an unresolved V gene covers under half of the shortfall, and the cause of the remainder is unknown. D and trimming come from the DNA, and the V and J calls and clone size come from that table. In this sample the table shows about 230,000 clones, 75% to 90% of which occur a single time. 25% to 35% of the sample lies in the top ten.

Of note for this clone: Its antigen target is currently unknown. No base quality information exists; no much larger clone differs at one position.

Whole blood was collected in K2EDTA tubes by collaborating institutions according to the institutions' own protocols. For TCRbeta analysis, collaborators shipped samples as frozen whole blood, isolated PBMCs, or DNA extracted from either of those sample types. Source material: peripheral blood. This receptor chain uses TRBV27 and TRBJ1-6; no confident D gene assignment can be made. The TCR comes from a man in his forties with acute or convalescent COVID-19. The CDR3 here reads CASSLQIDSPLHF. The bases read TGTGCCAGCAGTTTACAGATCGATTCACCCCTCCACTTT.